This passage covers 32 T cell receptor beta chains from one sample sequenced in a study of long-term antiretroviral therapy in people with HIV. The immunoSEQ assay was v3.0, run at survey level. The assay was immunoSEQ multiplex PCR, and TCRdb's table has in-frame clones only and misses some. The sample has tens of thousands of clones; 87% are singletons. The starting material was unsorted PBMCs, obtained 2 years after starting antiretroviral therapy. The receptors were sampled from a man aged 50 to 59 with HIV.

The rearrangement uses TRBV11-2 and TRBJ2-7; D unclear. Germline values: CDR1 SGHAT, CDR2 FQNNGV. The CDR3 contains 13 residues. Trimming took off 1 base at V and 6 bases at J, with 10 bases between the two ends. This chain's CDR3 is CASSLAVRLEQYF. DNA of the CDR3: TGTGCCAGCAGCTTAGCTGTCCGTCTCGAGCAGTACTTC.

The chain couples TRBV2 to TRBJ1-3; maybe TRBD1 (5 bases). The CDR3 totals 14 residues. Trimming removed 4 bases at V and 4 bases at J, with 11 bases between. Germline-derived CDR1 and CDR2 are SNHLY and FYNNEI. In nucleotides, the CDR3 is TGTGCCAGCAGTGCGACAGTGGAAGGAAACACCATATATTTT. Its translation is CASSATVEGNTIYF.

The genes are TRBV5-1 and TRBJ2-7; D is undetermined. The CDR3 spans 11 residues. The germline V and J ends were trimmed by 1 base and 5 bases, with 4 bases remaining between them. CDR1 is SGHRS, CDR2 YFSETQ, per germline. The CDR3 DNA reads TGCGCCAGCAGCTTGTGGGACGAGCAGTACTTC. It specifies CASSLWDEQYF.

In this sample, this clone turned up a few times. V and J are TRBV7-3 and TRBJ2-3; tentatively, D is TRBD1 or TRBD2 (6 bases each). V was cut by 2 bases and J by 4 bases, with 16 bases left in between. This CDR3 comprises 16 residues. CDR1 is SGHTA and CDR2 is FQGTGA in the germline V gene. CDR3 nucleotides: TGTGCCAGCAGCTTAGGCTTCCGGGGGCCCGCAGATACGCAGTATTTT. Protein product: CASSLGFRGPADTQYF.

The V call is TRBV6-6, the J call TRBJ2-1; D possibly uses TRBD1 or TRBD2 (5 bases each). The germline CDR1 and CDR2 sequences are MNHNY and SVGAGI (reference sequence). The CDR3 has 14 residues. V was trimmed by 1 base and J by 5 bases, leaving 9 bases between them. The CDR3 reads CASSYLGRDNEQFF. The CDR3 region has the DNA TGTGCCAGCAGTTACTTGGGGCGGGACAATGAGCAGTTCTTC.

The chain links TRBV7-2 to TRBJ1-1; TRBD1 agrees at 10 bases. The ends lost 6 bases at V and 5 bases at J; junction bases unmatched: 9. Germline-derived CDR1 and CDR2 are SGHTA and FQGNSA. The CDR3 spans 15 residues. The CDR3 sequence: CASSSRQGATTEAFF. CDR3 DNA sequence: TGTGCCAGCAGTTCCAGACAGGGGGCCACGACTGAAGCTTTCTTT.

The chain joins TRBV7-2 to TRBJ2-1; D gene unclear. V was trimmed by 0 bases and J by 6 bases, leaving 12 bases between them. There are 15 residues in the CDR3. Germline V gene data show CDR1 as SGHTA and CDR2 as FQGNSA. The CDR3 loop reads CASSLAGGPFNEQFF. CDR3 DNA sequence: TGTGCCAGCAGCTTAGCGGGCGGTCCGTTCAATGAGCAGTTCTTC.

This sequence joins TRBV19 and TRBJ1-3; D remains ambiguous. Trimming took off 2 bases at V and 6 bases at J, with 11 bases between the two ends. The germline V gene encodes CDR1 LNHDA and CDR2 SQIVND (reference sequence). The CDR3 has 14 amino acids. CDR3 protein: CASSITGSPNTIYF. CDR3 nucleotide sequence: TGTGCCAGTAGTATAACGGGCAGTCCAAACACCATATATTTT.

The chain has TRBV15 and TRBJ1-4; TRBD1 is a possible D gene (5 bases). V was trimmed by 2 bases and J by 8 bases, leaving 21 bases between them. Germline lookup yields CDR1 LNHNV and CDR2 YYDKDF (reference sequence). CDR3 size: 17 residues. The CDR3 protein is CATSRSRQNPSIEKLFF. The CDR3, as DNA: TGTGCCACCAGCAGAAGCCGACAGAATCCGAGCATAGAAAAACTGTTTTTT.

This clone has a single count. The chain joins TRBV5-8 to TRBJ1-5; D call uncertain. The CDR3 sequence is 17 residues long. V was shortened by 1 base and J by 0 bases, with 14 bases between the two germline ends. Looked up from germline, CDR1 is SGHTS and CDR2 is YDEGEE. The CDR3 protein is CASSLYLAEFSNQPQHF. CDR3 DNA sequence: TGTGCCAGCAGCTTGTATCTAGCTGAGTTTAGCAATCAGCCCCAGCATTTT.

The DNA of the CDR3 is TGTGCCAGCAGCGTAGAAGCCCGGTCGGGGTCACCCCTCCACTTT. This sequence encodes CASSVEARSGSPLHF. This sequence joins TRBV9 and TRBJ1-6; D call uncertain. Trimming cost V 0 bases and J 10 bases, with 14 bases left between them. Per the germline V gene, CDR1 is SGDLS and CDR2 is YYNGEE. This CDR3 is 15 amino acids long.

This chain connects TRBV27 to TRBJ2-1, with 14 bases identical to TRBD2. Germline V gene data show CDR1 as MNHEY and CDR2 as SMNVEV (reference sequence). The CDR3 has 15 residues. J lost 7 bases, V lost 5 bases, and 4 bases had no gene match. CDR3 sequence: CASSRLAGGRNEQFF. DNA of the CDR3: TGTGCCAGCAGTCGACTAGCGGGAGGGCGGAATGAGCAGTTCTTC.

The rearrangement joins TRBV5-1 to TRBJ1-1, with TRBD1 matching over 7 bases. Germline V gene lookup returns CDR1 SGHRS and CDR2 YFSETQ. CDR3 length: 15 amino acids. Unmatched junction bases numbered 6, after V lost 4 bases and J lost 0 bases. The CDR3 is CASSPGTDLNTEAFF. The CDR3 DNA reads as TGCGCCAGCAGCCCCGGGACAGACTTGAACACTGAAGCTTTCTTT.

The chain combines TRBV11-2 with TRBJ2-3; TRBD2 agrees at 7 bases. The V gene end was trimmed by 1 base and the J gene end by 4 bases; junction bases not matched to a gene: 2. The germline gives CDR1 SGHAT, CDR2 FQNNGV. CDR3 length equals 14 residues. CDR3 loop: CASSLGAGPDTQYF. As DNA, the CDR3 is TGTGCCAGCAGCTTAGGAGCGGGGCCAGATACGCAGTATTTT.

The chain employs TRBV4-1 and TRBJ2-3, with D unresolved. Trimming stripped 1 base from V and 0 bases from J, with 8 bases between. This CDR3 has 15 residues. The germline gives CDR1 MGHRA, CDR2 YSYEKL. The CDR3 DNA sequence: TGCGCCAGCAGCCAAGGGGCCAGGAGCACAGATACGCAGTATTTT. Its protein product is CASSQGARSTDTQYF.

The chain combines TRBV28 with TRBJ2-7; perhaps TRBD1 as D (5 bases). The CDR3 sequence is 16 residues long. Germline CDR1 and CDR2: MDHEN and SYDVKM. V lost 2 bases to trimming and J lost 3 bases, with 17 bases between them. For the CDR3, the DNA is TGTGCCAGCAGTTTAGACGGTCGAGCAGGGCACTACGAGCAGTACTTC. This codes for CASSLDGRAGHYEQYF.

DNA of the CDR3: TGTGCCAGCAGCTTCATAGGGGGCGCGAGGTATGGCTACACCTTC. Protein sequence: CASSFIGGARYGYTF. The chain combines TRBV5-4 with TRBJ1-2; TRBD1 matches 7 bases. The germline V gene encodes CDR1 SGHNT and CDR2 YYREEE (reference sequence). J was trimmed by 5 bases and V by 2 bases; bases with no gene match: 9. The CDR3 runs 15 residues. Drawing the rest from reference TRBV5-4 and TRBJ1-2, the complete variable domain is ETGVTQSPTHLIKTRGQQVTLRCSSQSGHNTVSWYQQALGQGPQFIFQYYREEENGRGNFPPRFSGLQFPNYSSELNVNALELDDSALYLCASSFIGGARYGYTFGSGTRLTVV.

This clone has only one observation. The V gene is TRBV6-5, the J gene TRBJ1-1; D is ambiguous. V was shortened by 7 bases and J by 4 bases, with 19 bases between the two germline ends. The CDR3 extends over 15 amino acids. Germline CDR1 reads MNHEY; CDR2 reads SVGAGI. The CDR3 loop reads CASKFLPNAATEAFF. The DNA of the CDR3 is TGTGCCAGCAAGTTTTTGCCCAACGCGGCCACTGAAGCTTTCTTT.

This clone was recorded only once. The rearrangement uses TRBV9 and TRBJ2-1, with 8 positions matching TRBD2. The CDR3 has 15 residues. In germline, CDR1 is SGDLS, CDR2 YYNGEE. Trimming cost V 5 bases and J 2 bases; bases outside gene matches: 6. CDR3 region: CASSPSGPAYNEQFF. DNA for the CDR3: TGTGCCAGCAGTCCTAGCGGGCCAGCCTACAATGAGCAGTTCTTC. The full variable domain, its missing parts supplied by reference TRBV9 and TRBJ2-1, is DSGVTQTPKHLITATGQRVTLRCSPRSGDLSVYWYQQSLDQGLQFLIQYYNGEERAKGNILERFSAQQFPDLHSELNLSSLELGDSALYFCASSPSGPAYNEQFFGPGTRLTVL.

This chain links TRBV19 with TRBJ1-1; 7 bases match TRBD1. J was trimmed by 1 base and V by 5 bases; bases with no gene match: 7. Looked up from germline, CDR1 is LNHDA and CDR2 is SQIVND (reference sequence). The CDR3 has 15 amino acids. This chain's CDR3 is CASSVSNRGNTEAFF. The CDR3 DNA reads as TGTGCCAGTAGTGTCAGCAACAGGGGGAACACTGAAGCTTTCTTT.

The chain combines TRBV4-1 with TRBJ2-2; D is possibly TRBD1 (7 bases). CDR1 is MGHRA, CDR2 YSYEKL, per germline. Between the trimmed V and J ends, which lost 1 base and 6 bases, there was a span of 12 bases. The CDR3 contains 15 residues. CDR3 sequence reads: CASSQVDREAGELFF. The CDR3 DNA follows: TGCGCCAGCAGCCAAGTCGACAGGGAGGCCGGGGAGCTGTTTTTT.

The CDR3 sequence: CASSSNRGRSSETQYF. CDR3 nucleotide sequence: TGTGCCAGCAGCTCTAACAGGGGGCGCAGCTCGGAGACCCAGTACTTC. The rearrangement uses TRBV7-8 and TRBJ2-5; 9 bases agree with TRBD1. CDR1 and CDR2 from the germline V gene are SGHVS and FQNEAQ. V gave up 4 bases and J gave up 5 bases; unmatched junction bases: 11. This CDR3 is built from 16 residues.

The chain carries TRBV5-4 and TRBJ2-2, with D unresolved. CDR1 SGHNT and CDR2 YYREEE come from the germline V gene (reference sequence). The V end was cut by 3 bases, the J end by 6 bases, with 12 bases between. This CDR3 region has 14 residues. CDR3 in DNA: TGTGCCAGCAGCTCCCCAAAGAAAGCCGGGGAGCTGTTTTTT. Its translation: CASSSPKKAGELFF.

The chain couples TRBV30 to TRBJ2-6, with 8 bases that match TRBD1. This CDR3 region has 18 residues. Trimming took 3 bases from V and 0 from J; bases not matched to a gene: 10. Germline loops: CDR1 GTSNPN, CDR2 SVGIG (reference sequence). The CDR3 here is CAWRRPDRGSSGANVLTF. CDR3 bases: TGTGCCTGGAGGCGACCTGACAGGGGAAGCTCTGGGGCCAACGTCCTGACTTTC.

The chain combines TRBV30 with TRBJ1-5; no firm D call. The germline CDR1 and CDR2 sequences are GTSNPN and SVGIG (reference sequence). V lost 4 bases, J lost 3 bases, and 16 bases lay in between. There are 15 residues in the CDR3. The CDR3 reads CAWKKSDRDNQPQHF. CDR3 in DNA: TGTGCCTGGAAAAAGTCGGACCGAGACAATCAGCCCCAGCATTTT.

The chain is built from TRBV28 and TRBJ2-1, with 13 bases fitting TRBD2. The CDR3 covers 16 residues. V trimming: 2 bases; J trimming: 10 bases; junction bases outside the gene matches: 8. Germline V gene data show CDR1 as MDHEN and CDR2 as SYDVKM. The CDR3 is CASSLGGLAGFPEQFF. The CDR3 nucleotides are TGTGCCAGCAGTTTAGGGGGACTAGCGGGGTTCCCCGAGCAGTTCTTC.

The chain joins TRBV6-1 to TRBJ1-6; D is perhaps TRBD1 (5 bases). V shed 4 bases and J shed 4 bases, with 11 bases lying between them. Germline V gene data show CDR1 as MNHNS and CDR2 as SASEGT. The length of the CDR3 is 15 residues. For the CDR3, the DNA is TGTGCCAGCAGTGCAGACGGGACTTATAATTCACCCCTCCACTTT. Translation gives CASSADGTYNSPLHF.

CDR3 protein: CASSISLRTEAFF. CDR3 coding DNA: TGTGCCAGCAGCATCTCATTGCGCACTGAAGCTTTCTTT. The rearrangement uses TRBV6-1 and TRBJ1-1; no clear D gene. V gave up 6 bases and J gave up 4 bases, with 12 bases separating them. Germline loops: CDR1 MNHNS, CDR2 SASEGT. The CDR3 extends over 13 amino acids.

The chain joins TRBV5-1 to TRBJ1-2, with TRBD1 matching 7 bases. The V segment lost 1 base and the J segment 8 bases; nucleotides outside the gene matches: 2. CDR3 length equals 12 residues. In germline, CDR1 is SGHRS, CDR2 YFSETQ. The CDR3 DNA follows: TGCGCCAGCAGCTTGACAGGGGAAGGCTACACCTTC. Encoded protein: CASSLTGEGYTF.

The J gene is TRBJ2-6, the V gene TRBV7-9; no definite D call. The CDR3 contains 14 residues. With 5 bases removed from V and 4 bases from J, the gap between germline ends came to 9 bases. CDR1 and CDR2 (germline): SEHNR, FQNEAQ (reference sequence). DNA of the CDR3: TGTGCCAGCAGCCCGACTTACGGGGCCAACGTCCTGACTTTC. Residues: CASSPTYGANVLTF.

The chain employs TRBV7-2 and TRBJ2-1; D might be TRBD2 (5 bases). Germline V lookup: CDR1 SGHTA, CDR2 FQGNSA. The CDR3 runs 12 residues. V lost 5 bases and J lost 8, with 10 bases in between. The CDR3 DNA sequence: TGTGCCAGCAGCCGCCCCGGGGATGAGCAGTTCTTC. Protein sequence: CASSRPGDEQFF. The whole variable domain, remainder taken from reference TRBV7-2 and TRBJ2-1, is GAGVSQSPSNKVTEKGKDVELRCDPISGHTALYWYRQSLGQGLEFLIYFQGNSAPDKSGLPSDRFSAERTGGSVSTLTIQRTQQEDSAVYLCASSRPGDEQFFGPGTRLTVL.

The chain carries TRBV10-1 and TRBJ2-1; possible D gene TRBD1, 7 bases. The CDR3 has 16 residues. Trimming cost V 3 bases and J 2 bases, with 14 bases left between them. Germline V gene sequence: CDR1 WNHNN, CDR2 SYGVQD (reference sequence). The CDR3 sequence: CASSEESGGTYNEQFF. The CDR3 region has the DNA TGCGCCAGCAGTGAAGAGTCAGGGGGGACCTACAATGAGCAGTTCTTC.